This T cell receptor beta chain was captured by sequencing in a study of T cell responses to AZD1222 COVID-19 vaccine. Study outcomes and limitations: In the spike-specific TCR repertoire, nearly half reportedly target unmutated variant regions.

Note on this clone: Its antigen is as yet unknown.

The method was immunoSEQ multiplex PCR; TCRdb's version includes in-frame clones alone and lacks a portion of them. The data show approximately 45,000 clones, roughly 89% seen once. V lost 4 bases, J lost 6 bases, and 20 bases lay in between. CDR1 is MNHNS and CDR2 is SASEGT in the germline V gene. This CDR3 is built from 16 residues. The specimen was peripheral blood, collected 28 days after the second AZD1222 dose. This chain uses TRBV6-1 with TRBJ2-3; perhaps TRBD1 as D (6 bases). This receptor was identified in an adult who received the AZD1222 COVID-19 vaccine. The DNA of the CDR3 is TGTGCCAGCAGTGCACGTGGACAGAGAGGTTTGGATACGCAGTATTTT. This translates into CASSARGQRGLDTQYF.